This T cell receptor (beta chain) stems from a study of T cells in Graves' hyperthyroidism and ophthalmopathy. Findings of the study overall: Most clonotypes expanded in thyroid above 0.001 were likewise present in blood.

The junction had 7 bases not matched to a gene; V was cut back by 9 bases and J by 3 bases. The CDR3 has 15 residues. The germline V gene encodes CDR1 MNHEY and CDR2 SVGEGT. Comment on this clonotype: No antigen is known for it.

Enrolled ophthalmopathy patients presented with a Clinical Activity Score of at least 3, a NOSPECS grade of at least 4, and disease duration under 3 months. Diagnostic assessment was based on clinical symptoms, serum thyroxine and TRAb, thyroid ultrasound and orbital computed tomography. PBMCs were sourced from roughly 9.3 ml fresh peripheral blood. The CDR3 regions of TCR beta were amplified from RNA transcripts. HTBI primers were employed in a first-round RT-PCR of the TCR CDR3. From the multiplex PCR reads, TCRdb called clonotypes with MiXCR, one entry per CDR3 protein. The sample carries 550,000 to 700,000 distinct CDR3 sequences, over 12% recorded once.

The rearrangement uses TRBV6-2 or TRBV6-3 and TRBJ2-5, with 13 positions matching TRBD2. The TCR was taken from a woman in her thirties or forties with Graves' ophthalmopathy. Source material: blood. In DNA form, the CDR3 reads TGTGCCAGTATACCGGGACTAGCGGGGAAAGAGACCCAGTACTTC. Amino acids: CASIPGLAGKETQYF.